These T cell receptor beta chains were read from a single sample in a study of cytomegalovirus exposure and HLA in healthy donors. Only in-frame clones appear in the TCRdb table, and some are missing; sequencing was by immunoSEQ multiplex PCR. The sample includes about 82,000 clones, 85% to 95% of them seen just once. The sequenced material came from PBMCs. These receptors all stem from a woman aged 18-29 years in good health and CMV-seronegative. Each CDR3 is given with its conserved first and last residue. The order of the fields is D gene, clone size, J gene, V gene, CDR3 DNA, CDR3 protein. A D gene is named only where the DNA matches it firmly. The size entry is marked missing in some rows and otherwise reads once, few, many or a size class.

D: TRBD2
size: -
J: TRBJ2-1
V: TRBV7-9
DNA: TGTGCCAGCAGCCACACTAGCGGGGGGGCCGATGAGCAGTTCTTC
CDR3: CASSHTSGGADEQFF

D: TRBD1
size: -
J: TRBJ2-7
V: TRBV28
DNA: TGTGCCAGCAGCCGAGACAGGGGCCCCCCCTACGAGCAGTACTTC
CDR3: CASSRDRGPPYEQYF

D: -
size: -
J: TRBJ1-2
V: TRBV7-8
DNA: TGTGCCAGCAGCTTAGGAACTACCCCCGTCTACACCTTC
CDR3: CASSLGTTPVYTF

D: TRBD1
size: -
J: TRBJ1-3
V: TRBV30
DNA: TGTGCCTGGAGTAGGACAGGTTACTCTGGAAACACCATATATTTT
CDR3: CAWSRTGYSGNTIYF

D: TRBD1
size: -
J: TRBJ2-3
V: TRBV18
DNA: TGTGCCAGCTCACCACCAAGACGGGACAGAACCACAGATACGCAGTATTTT
CDR3: CASSPPRRDRTTDTQYF

D: -
size: -
J: TRBJ1-2
V: TRBV5-1
DNA: TGCGCCAGCAGCTTAAACCTACCTGCTAACTATGGCTACACCTTC
CDR3: CASSLNLPANYGYTF

D: TRBD1
size: -
J: TRBJ1-3
V: TRBV28
DNA: TGTGCCAGCAGTTGGGACAGCCTCTCTGGAAACACCATATATTTT
CDR3: CASSWDSLSGNTIYF

D: -
size: -
J: TRBJ1-1
V: TRBV4-1
DNA: TGCGCCAGCAGCCAAGTCCTCGCAGGGCCATTAGCTTTCTTT
CDR3: CASSQVLAGPLAFF

D: -
size: -
J: TRBJ2-7
V: TRBV27
DNA: TGTGCCAGCAGTTTAATGACTAACTACGAGCAGTACTTC
CDR3: CASSLMTNYEQYF

D: -
size: -
J: TRBJ2-1
V: TRBV6-6
DNA: TGTGCCAGCAGTTACGGAGGGGCCTTGACCAGTAATGAGCAGTTCTTC
CDR3: CASSYGGALTSNEQFF

D: TRBD2
size: once
J: TRBJ2-2
V: TRBV18
DNA: TGTGCCAGCTCACCGGGACTAGCCTTGATCACCGGGGAGCTGTTTTTT
CDR3: CASSPGLALITGELFF

D: -
size: -
J: TRBJ2-1
V: TRBV5-1
DNA: TGCGCCAGCAGCGCGGATCTCTACAATGAGCAGTTCTTC
CDR3: CASSADLYNEQFF

D: -
size: -
J: TRBJ2-1
V: TRBV7-9
DNA: TGTGCCAGCAGCTTAGCGCAGGGCTCCTACAATGAGCAGTTCTTC
CDR3: CASSLAQGSYNEQFF

D: TRBD1
size: -
J: TRBJ1-5
V: TRBV4-3
DNA: TGCGCCAGCAGCCAAGAGGTCGGACAGGTAAATCAGCCCCAGCATTTT
CDR3: CASSQEVGQVNQPQHF

D: -
size: -
J: TRBJ2-7
V: TRBV28
DNA: TGTGCCAGCAGGTCACAAACAGGGAGTGCGGGCGTTTTCTCCTACGAGCAGTACTTC
CDR3: CASRSQTGSAGVFSYEQYF

D: TRBD1
size: once
J: TRBJ1-1
V: TRBV7-9
DNA: TGTGCCAGCAGCCCTAAAACAGGGGACACTGAAGCTTTCTTT
CDR3: CASSPKTGDTEAFF

D: -
size: -
J: TRBJ1-2
V: TRBV5-1
DNA: TGCGCCAGCAGCCCCTTCGACAGGTACTATGGCTACACCTTC
CDR3: CASSPFDRYYGYTF

D: -
size: once
J: TRBJ2-5
V: TRBV7-2
DNA: TGTGCCAGCAGCTTAGCGCCGGGGTCACAAGAGACCCAGTACTTC
CDR3: CASSLAPGSQETQYF

D: -
size: -
J: TRBJ1-1
V: TRBV30
DNA: TGTGCCTGGAGTAGAGACATGAACACTGAAGCTTTCTTT
CDR3: CAWSRDMNTEAFF

D: -
size: -
J: TRBJ1-3
V: TRBV9
DNA: TGTGCCAGCAGCGTAGCCCCTAGCTCTGGAAACACCATATATTTT
CDR3: CASSVAPSSGNTIYF

D: TRBD1
size: -
J: TRBJ2-5
V: TRBV29-1
DNA: TGCAGCGTTAATCCGGGACAGGGGGCGCGAGAGACCCAGTACTTC
CDR3: CSVNPGQGARETQYF

D: TRBD2
size: -
J: TRBJ2-3
V: TRBV7-8
DNA: TGTGCCAGCAGCGCTCCTCTAGCGGGGGGACCAGATACGCAGTATTTT
CDR3: CASSAPLAGGPDTQYF

D: -
size: -
J: TRBJ2-3
V: TRBV6-5
DNA: TGTGCCAGCAGTTACCACTCAGGGGTAGATACGCAGTATTTT
CDR3: CASSYHSGVDTQYF

D: -
size: -
J: TRBJ1-5
V: TRBV4-1
DNA: TGCGCCAGCAGCCAAGTACCTCAGGGAAGGAGCAATCAGCCCCAGCATTTT
CDR3: CASSQVPQGRSNQPQHF

D: -
size: -
J: TRBJ2-5
V: TRBV5-1
DNA: TGCGCCAGCAGCAAACCTGACAGGCCAGAGACCCAGTACTTC
CDR3: CASSKPDRPETQYF

D: TRBD1
size: -
J: TRBJ1-5
V: TRBV28
DNA: TGTGCCAGCAATACGACGACAGGGCCCTATCAGCCCCAGCATTTT
CDR3: CASNTTTGPYQPQHF

D: TRBD1
size: -
J: TRBJ2-2
V: TRBV7-2
DNA: TGTGCCAGCAGCTTAGTAGGGACAGGGAACACCGGGGAGCTGTTTTTT
CDR3: CASSLVGTGNTGELFF